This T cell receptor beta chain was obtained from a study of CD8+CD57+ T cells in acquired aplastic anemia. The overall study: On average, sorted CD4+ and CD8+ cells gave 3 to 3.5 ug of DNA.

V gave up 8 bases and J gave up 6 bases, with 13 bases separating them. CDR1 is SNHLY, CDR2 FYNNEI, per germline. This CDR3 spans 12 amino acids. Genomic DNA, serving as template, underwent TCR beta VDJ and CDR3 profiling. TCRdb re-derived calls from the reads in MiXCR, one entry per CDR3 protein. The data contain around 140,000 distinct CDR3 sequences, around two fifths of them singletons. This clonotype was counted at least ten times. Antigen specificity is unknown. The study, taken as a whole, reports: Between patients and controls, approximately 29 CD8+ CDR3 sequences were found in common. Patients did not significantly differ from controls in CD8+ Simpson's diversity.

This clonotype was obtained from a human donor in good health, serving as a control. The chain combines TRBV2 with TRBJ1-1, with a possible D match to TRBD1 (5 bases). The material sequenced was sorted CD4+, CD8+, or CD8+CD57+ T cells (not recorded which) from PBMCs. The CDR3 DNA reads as TGTGCCAGCTCGCAGGGAACATCTGAAGCTTTCTTT. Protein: CASSQGTSEAFF.